The 19 T cell receptor beta chains presented below share a single source sample, sequenced in a study of blood T cell repertoires in COVID-19. Method: immunoSEQ multiplex PCR; TCRdb's copy keeps in-frame clones and lacks some. The sample lists some 250,000 clones; about 90% were seen once. Material for sequencing was PBMCs or T cells enriched from blood (not recorded which). The receptors stem from a human donor in a cohort exposed to, infected with or recovered from COVID-19 (not recorded which). The donor label of this sample is uncertain.

The genes are TRBV19 and TRBJ2-7, with D tentatively TRBD2 (6 bases). The germline CDR1 and CDR2 sequences are LNHDA and SQIVND (reference sequence). With 5 bases removed from V and 2 bases from J, the gap between germline ends came to 7 bases. The CDR3 runs to 12 residues. CDR3 bases: TGTGCCAGTAGTGCTAGCGCCTACGAGCAGTACTTC. Its protein product is CASSASAYEQYF.

This sequence joins TRBV28 and TRBJ2-7, with TRBD1 matching over 10 bases. Germline trimming cut 8 bases from V and 3 bases from J; bases unmatched to any gene: 4. CDR3 size: 13 residues. CDR1 and CDR2 (germline): MDHEN, SYDVKM. The CDR3: CASLGTGDYEQYF. The DNA of the CDR3 is TGTGCCAGCCTCGGGACAGGGGACTACGAGCAGTACTTC.

This clone was counted once. The chain has TRBV6-5 and TRBJ2-2, with 7 bases aligning to TRBD2. Unmatched junction bases numbered 6, after V lost 5 bases and J lost 3 bases. This CDR3 has 15 residues. Germline V lookup: CDR1 MNHEY, CDR2 SVGAGI. CDR3 residues: CASSPPGGDTGELFF. The DNA of the CDR3 is TGTGCCAGCAGTCCCCCGGGGGGAGACACCGGGGAGCTGTTTTTT.

This chain uses TRBV27 with TRBJ1-6, with 8 bases matching TRBD1. CDR1 MNHEY and CDR2 SMNVEV come from the germline V gene (reference sequence). V was clipped by 2 bases and J by 9 bases; unmatched bases: 3. The CDR3 contains 14 residues. CDR3 nucleotide sequence: TGTGCCAGCAGTTTAAGACAGGGGAGTTCACCCCTCCACTTT. Its protein is CASSLRQGSSPLHF.

The chain has TRBV3-1 (or the pseudogene TRBV3-2) and TRBJ2-5; D gene ambiguous. The V gene lost 1 base and the J gene lost 3 bases, with 6 bases spanning the gap. Per germline, CDR1 LGHDT and CDR2 YNNKEL (reference sequence). The CDR3 contains 13 residues. CDR3 bases: TGTGCCAGCAGCCAAGGTATAAAAGAGACCCAGTACTTC. Its protein product is CASSQGIKETQYF.

V gene TRBV30 combines with J gene TRBJ1-1, with D uncertain. In germline, CDR1 is GTSNPN, CDR2 SVGIG (reference sequence). The CDR3 runs 14 residues. Trimming removed 0 bases at V and 5 bases at J, with 13 bases between. Here the CDR3 reads CAWSVTAGFTEAFF. CDR3 in DNA: TGTGCCTGGAGTGTCACCGCAGGCTTTACTGAAGCTTTCTTT.

The chain uses TRBV25-1 and TRBJ2-1; perhaps TRBD2 as D (6 bases). Germline V gene lookup returns CDR1 MGHDK and CDR2 SYGVNS. Between the trimmed V and J ends, which lost 6 bases and 4 bases, there was a span of 13 bases. There are 14 residues in the CDR3. The CDR3 sequence: CASSLAGPYNEQFF. The CDR3 region has the DNA TGTGCCAGCAGCCTTGCGGGACCTTACAATGAGCAGTTCTTC.

The chain combines TRBV5-1 with TRBJ2-2, with D perhaps matching TRBD2 (7 bases). CDR3 length equals 16 residues. The V gene lost 7 bases and the J gene lost 2 bases, with 18 bases spanning the gap. Germline V gives CDR1 SGHRS, CDR2 YFSETQ. The CDR3 nucleotides read TGCGCCAGCGGGAGGGCGGGACACCCTAACACCGGGGAGCTGTTTTTT. This sequence encodes CASGRAGHPNTGELFF.

Here the CDR3 reads CASSRGAMNTEAFF. The CDR3 DNA reads as TGTGCCAGCAGCAGGGGCGCTATGAACACTGAAGCTTTCTTT. The chain recombines TRBV6-5 with TRBJ1-1; tentative D call: TRBD1 (6 bases). Looked up from germline, CDR1 is MNHEY and CDR2 is SVGAGI. The CDR3 length is 14 residues. Trimming cost V 6 bases and J 0 bases, with 11 bases left between them.

The chain joins TRBV18 to TRBJ1-4; D unclear. Trimming shortened V by 2 bases and J by 0 bases, and 10 bases separated the two germline ends. Germline-derived CDR1 and CDR2 are KGHSH and LQKENI. The CDR3 is 16 residues long. The CDR3 nucleotides read TGTGCCAGCTCACCAACTACGGTTGCAACTAATGAAAAACTGTTTTTT. Amino acid sequence: CASSPTTVATNEKLFF.

The CDR3 nucleotides read TGTGCCAGCAGCCCCTCCCCGGGACTAGCGGGGGACGCTACGCAGTATTTT. It specifies CASSPSPGLAGDATQYF. The chain employs TRBV27 and TRBJ2-3, with 14 bases that match TRBD2. The CDR3 is made up of 17 amino acids. Germline V lookup: CDR1 MNHEY, CDR2 SMNVEV (reference sequence). V trimming: 6 bases; J trimming: 8 bases; junction bases outside the gene matches: 13.

The V and J genes are TRBV7-8 and TRBJ2-3; TRBD2 is a possible D gene (5 bases). Trimming shortened V by 5 bases and J by 0 bases, and 15 bases separated the two germline ends. This CDR3 comprises 16 residues. CDR1 and CDR2 from the germline V gene are SGHVS and FQNEAQ. This CDR3 reads CASSPRLRYSTDTQYF. CDR3 nucleotides: TGTGCCAGCAGCCCAAGACTAAGGTATAGCACAGATACGCAGTATTTT.

The genes are TRBV7-9 and TRBJ1-3, with D perhaps matching TRBD1 (6 bases). V shed 7 bases and J shed 0 bases, with 13 bases lying between them. Germline CDR1 is SEHNR and CDR2 is FQNEAQ (reference sequence). The CDR3 is 15 amino acids. The CDR3 region is CASTSPRGSGNTIYF. For the CDR3, the DNA is TGTGCCAGCACCTCGCCCAGGGGCTCTGGAAACACCATATATTTT.

The chain links TRBV7-2 to TRBJ1-6; maybe TRBD1 (6 bases). There are 15 residues in the CDR3. The V end was cut by 3 bases, the J end by 6 bases, with 12 bases between. Germline assignment: CDR1 SGHTA and CDR2 FQGNSA. The CDR3 DNA reads as TGTGCCAGCAGCTTCCGGGACACGTTTAATTCACCCCTCCACTTT. Encoded protein: CASSFRDTFNSPLHF.

The J gene is TRBJ2-7, the V gene TRBV5-1, with TRBD1 matching over 7 bases. The CDR3 sequence is 15 residues long. V was clipped by 4 bases and J by 0 bases; unmatched bases: 7. CDR1 is SGHRS, CDR2 YFSETQ, per germline. The CDR3 coding sequence is TGCGCCAGCAGCCATCAGACAGGGCTCTCCTACGAGCAGTACTTC. This codes for CASSHQTGLSYEQYF.

The chain combines TRBV4-1 with TRBJ1-2; 9 bases are shared with TRBD1. The CDR3 loop spans 14 amino acids. Trimming took 8 bases from V and 4 from J; bases not matched to a gene: 8. Germline CDR1 is MGHRA and CDR2 is YSYEKL. This CDR3 is CASGLPGQGYGYTF. The DNA of the CDR3 is TGCGCCAGCGGACTTCCGGGACAGGGCTATGGCTACACCTTC.

CDR3 sequence reads: CASERGEGPYGYTF. The CDR3 coding sequence is TGTGCCAGCGAAAGGGGGGAGGGCCCCTATGGCTACACCTTC. The chain links TRBV25-1 to TRBJ1-2; the D gene is possibly TRBD1 (6 bases). Germline CDR1 MGHDK, CDR2 SYGVNS. The CDR3 runs 14 residues. Trimming removed 8 bases at V and 4 bases at J, with 17 bases between.

This chain connects TRBV5-1 to TRBJ2-5, with D unclear. Germline assignment: CDR1 SGHRS and CDR2 YFSETQ. The CDR3 sequence is 13 residues long. The V and J ends lost 0 bases and 2 bases respectively, with 5 bases between them. CDR3 coding DNA: TGCGCCAGCAGCTTGGGCGGTCAAGAGACCCAGTACTTC. The encoded protein is CASSLGGQETQYF.

The chain is built from TRBV7-6 and TRBJ2-2; the match to TRBD2 covers 12 bases. CDR3 length equals 17 residues. Germline CDR1 is SGHVS and CDR2 is FNYEAQ. After removal of 4 bases from V and 4 bases from J, the junction contained 7 bases not matched to a gene. The DNA of the CDR3 is TGTGCCAGCAGCTCTCCGACTAGCGGGGGAATCACCGGGGAGCTGTTTTTT. Its translation: CASSSPTSGGITGELFF.